Listed here is a single T cell receptor (beta chain). Its target is not known. These data come from a study of cytomegalovirus exposure and HLA in healthy donors. Researchers ran the PCR with 60 Vbeta and 13 Jbeta primers. The repertoire was sequenced with immunoSEQ multiplex PCR; TCRdb's copy has only in-frame clones and lacks some. The data contain about 160,000 clones, roughly 80% of them seen just once; the ten biggest clones take up approximately 13%. The CDR3 is 15 residues long. Germline V gives CDR1 SEHNR, CDR2 FQNEAQ (reference sequence). Deletions cut 4 bases from V and 3 bases from J, with 12 bases between. Points from the study as a whole: 87-base-pair reads could not separate some V segments, including TRBV6-2 and TRBV6-3. Common viral pathogens (according to a later analysis) appeared linked to several of the most significant clusters.

There were likely unrecorded immune exposures, though donors were nominally healthy when sampled. This chain joins TRBV7-9 and TRBJ1-4; D not resolved. The TCR originated in a woman between 50 and 59 years old in good health and CMV-seronegative. The sequencing input was PBMCs. CDR3 in amino acids: CASSSRSLANEKLFF. The CDR3 DNA sequence: TGTGCCAGCAGCTCGAGGAGTTTAGCTAATGAAAAACTGTTTTTT.